Presented here are 26 T cell receptor beta chains from one specimen sequenced in a study of CXCR3-negative and CXCR3-positive naive CD8 T cells. Researchers prepared the TRB cDNA libraries using 5' RACE with UMI labels. No DNA is given; TCRdb re-called the 5' RACE reads and lists each CDR3 protein once. With about 5,000 distinct CDR3 sequences in the sample, the ten largest clones hold around 2%. Sequencing was performed on naive CXCR3- CD8+ T cells from blood. Specified subset: CD45RO-CCR7+CD27+CD95- naive CD8+ T cells lacking CXCR3 (TNR3-). Receptors were obtained from a human donor in good health. Some clones in this sample may be carry-over from other donors' samples.

By frequency, this clonotype is medium-sized. V and J are TRBV2 and TRBJ1-4. CDR1 and CDR2 from the germline V gene are SNHLY and FYNNEI. This CDR3 spans 15 amino acids. The CDR3 loop is CASSEMGQSNEKLFF.

The rearrangement uses TRBV5-6 and TRBJ2-6; the TRBD1 assignment by TCRdb is unverifiable without DNA. Germline-derived CDR1 and CDR2 are SGHDT and YYEEEE. The length of the CDR3 is 15 residues. CDR3 loop: CASKTGAFGANVLTF.

The genes are TRBV7-6 and TRBJ2-3; TCRdb's D call of TRBD2 is untestable without DNA. This CDR3 has 19 amino acids. CDR1 is SGHVS, CDR2 FNYEAQ, per germline. CDR3 in amino acids: CASSFGLAGVVDGTDTQYF.

V is TRBV4-1 and J is TRBJ1-5; no DNA is available, so the TRBD1 call from TCRdb remains unchecked. CDR1 is MGHRA and CDR2 is YSYEKL in the germline V gene. The length of the CDR3 is 20 residues. The CDR3 region is CASSPLGPGDSIYSNQPQHF.

The genes are TRBV29-1 and TRBJ2-1; TCRdb's assignment of TRBD2 cannot be checked, as there is no DNA. The length of the CDR3 is 13 residues. Germline loops: CDR1 SQVTM, CDR2 ANQGSEA. Here the CDR3 reads CSVARLAGDEQFF.

Judged by frequency, this clonotype is medium-sized. The chain combines TRBV2 with TRBJ2-7. The germline V gene has CDR1 SNHLY and CDR2 FYNNEI. This CDR3 is 13 amino acids long. This CDR3 reads CASHMTSSHEQYF.

In terms of frequency, this clonotype is medium-sized. The chain combines TRBV5-5 with TRBJ2-7. The CDR3 has 12 residues. In germline, CDR1 is SGHKS, CDR2 YYEKEE (reference sequence). CDR3 sequence reads: CASSPNPYEQYF.

The chain has TRBV12-3 or TRBV12-4 and TRBJ2-3; the D call from TCRdb, TRBD1, cannot be confirmed without DNA. This CDR3 is 11 amino acids long. The CDR3 sequence: CATRDSLSQYF.

This rearrangement joins TRBV7-2 to TRBJ2-3. The CDR3 contains 13 residues. Germline V gene lookup returns CDR1 SGHTA and CDR2 FQGNSA. CDR3 loop: CASSPGGADTQYF.

By frequency, this clonotype registers medium-sized. The gene calls are TRBV2 and TRBJ2-3; no DNA is available, so the TRBD1 call from TCRdb remains unchecked. The CDR3 spans 14 residues. Germline V gene data show CDR1 as SNHLY and CDR2 as FYNNEI. The CDR3 here is CASLGDKLPDTQYF.

Considering frequency, this clonotype is medium-sized. This chain links TRBV5-1 with TRBJ2-7; checking the TCRdb D call of TRBD1 is not possible without DNA. This CDR3 comprises 17 residues. The V gene's germline CDR1 is SGHRS and CDR2 YFSETQ. The CDR3 reads CASSLGTGLAEIHEQYF. The full variable domain, completed using reference TRBV5-1 and TRBJ2-7, is KAGVTQTPRYLIKTRGQQVTLSCSPISGHRSVSWYQQTPGQGLQFLFEYFSETQRNKGNFPGRFSGRQFSNSRSEMNVSTLELGDSALYLCASSLGTGLAEIHEQYFGPGTRLTVT.

The J gene is TRBJ2-3, the V gene TRBV15; TCRdb's assignment of TRBD1 cannot be checked, as there is no DNA. This CDR3 spans 16 amino acids. Germline V lookup: CDR1 LNHNV, CDR2 YYDKDF (reference sequence). The CDR3 sequence: CATSRDFSGGIDTQYF.

The chain is built from TRBV5-6 and TRBJ1-1. The CDR3 is 12 residues long. Germline V gene data show CDR1 as SGHDT and CDR2 as YYEEEE. This CDR3 reads CASTSAGGEAFF. The full variable domain, completed using reference TRBV5-6 and TRBJ1-1, is DAGVTQSPTHLIKTRGQQVTLRCSPKSGHDTVSWYQQALGQGPQFIFQYYEEEERQRGNFPDRFSGHQFPNYSSELNVNALLLGDSALYLCASTSAGGEAFFGQGTRLTVV.

According to its frequency, this clonotype is medium-sized. The chain is built from TRBV4-3 and TRBJ2-7; TCRdb selects TRBD2, and the lack of DNA leaves this call unchecked. This CDR3 contains 16 residues. Germline CDR1 reads LGHNA; CDR2 reads YSLEER. CDR3 sequence: CASSQDRGAGDYEQYF.

The chain employs TRBV5-1 and TRBJ2-1; TCRdb's D call, TRBD2, is unchecked because there is no DNA. The CDR3 totals 12 residues. The germline V gene has CDR1 SGHRS and CDR2 YFSETQ. The CDR3 sequence is CASSFSGGEQFF.

This clonotype is deemed medium-sized by its frequency. CDR3 sequence reads: CASSSRTSGRENYEQYF. V usage is TRBV5-1 and J usage is TRBJ2-7; the D gene TCRdb calls, TRBD2, cannot be checked with no DNA. Germline V gene sequence: CDR1 SGHRS, CDR2 YFSETQ. The CDR3 sequence is 17 residues long. Full variable domain (rest looked up from reference TRBV5-1 and TRBJ2-7): KAGVTQTPRYLIKTRGQQVTLSCSPISGHRSVSWYQQTPGQGLQFLFEYFSETQRNKGNFPGRFSGRQFSNSRSEMNVSTLELGDSALYLCASSSRTSGRENYEQYFGPGTRLTVT.

J is TRBJ1-2 and V is TRBV6-6. This CDR3 comprises 15 residues. The V gene's germline CDR1 is MNHNY and CDR2 SVGAGI (reference sequence). This CDR3 reads CASSWAAAAMYGYTF.

The chain joins TRBV10-2 to TRBJ2-1. The CDR3 is 14 amino acids. Germline CDR1 reads WSHSY; CDR2 reads SAAADI. The CDR3 spells CASSDWWGNNEQFF.

The V call is TRBV28, the J call TRBJ2-7; TCRdb outputs TRBD1, but without DNA this stays unchecked. Germline assignment: CDR1 MDHEN and CDR2 SYDVKM. The CDR3 spans 14 residues. CDR3 sequence reads: CASSLVGSPYEQYF.

The chain carries TRBV4-1 and TRBJ1-4; the D gene TCRdb calls, TRBD1, cannot be checked with no DNA. The CDR3 sequence is 14 residues long. Germline V lookup: CDR1 MGHRA, CDR2 YSYEKL. CDR3 in amino acids: CASSWAGESEKLFF.

Measured by frequency, this clonotype is medium-sized. This chain uses TRBV7-2 with TRBJ2-3. The CDR3 consists of 16 residues. CDR1 SGHTA and CDR2 FQGNSA come from the germline V gene. This CDR3 reads CASSLPVTVPTDTQYF.

This sequence joins TRBV29-1 and TRBJ2-7; TCRdb's D call of TRBD1 is untestable without DNA. Germline V gene lookup returns CDR1 SQVTM and CDR2 ANQGSEA. The CDR3 covers 14 residues. CDR3 sequence reads: CSVETGTPSYEQYF.

The chain has TRBV6-2 or TRBV6-3 and TRBJ2-7; with no DNA, the TCRdb D assignment of TRBD2 cannot be verified. The CDR3 runs 16 residues. Germline CDR1 and CDR2: MNHEY and SVGEGT. This CDR3 is CASSYSTSPGTYEQYF.

This rearrangement joins TRBV5-1 to TRBJ2-2; absent DNA, TCRdb's TRBD1 call cannot be checked. Germline lookup yields CDR1 SGHRS and CDR2 YFSETQ. The CDR3 covers 13 residues. The CDR3 here is CASSLPGTGELFF.

In terms of frequency, this clonotype is medium-sized. The J gene is TRBJ1-2, the V gene TRBV27. This CDR3 is 13 amino acids long. Looked up from germline, CDR1 is MNHEY and CDR2 is SMNVEV (reference sequence). CDR3 residues: CASSLAANYGYTF.

This chain uses TRBV4-2 with TRBJ2-3; TCRdb names TRBD1, which stays unverified in the absence of DNA. The CDR3 runs to 15 residues. Germline CDR1 LGHNA, CDR2 YNFKEQ. The CDR3 sequence is CASSQRQDRTDTQYF.